The rows below give T cell receptor beta chains drawn from one sample of a study of blood T cell repertoires in COVID-19. Clones were read by immunoSEQ multiplex PCR, and TCRdb kept only the in-frame ones, dropping some. Altogether roughly 130,000 clones are present, less than 90% being singletons, with the ten largest covering roughly 3.5%. The specimen sequenced was PBMCs or T cells enriched from blood (not recorded which). Every receptor here comes from a woman aged 25 to 45 who had recovered from COVID-19. The CDR3 runs from the conserved cysteine through the conserved F or W. Each record gives: V gene, J gene, D gene, clone size, CDR3 DNA, CDR3 protein. A D gene is named only where the DNA matches it firmly. A row's size may be missing; if present it is once, few, many or a size class.

V gene: TRBV9; J gene: TRBJ2-7; D gene: TRBD2; clone size: few; CDR3 DNA: TGTGCCAGCAGCGTGGATTCCTGGACTAGCGGGACACACGAGCAGTACTTC; CDR3 protein: CASSVDSWTSGTHEQYF
V gene: TRBV14; J gene: TRBJ1-6; D gene: TRBD1; clone size: NA; CDR3 DNA: TGTGCCAGCAGGGAGCGACAGGGGCGTAATTCACCCCTCCACTTT; CDR3 protein: CASRERQGRNSPLHF
V gene: TRBV7-9; J gene: TRBJ1-1; D gene: TRBD1; clone size: NA; CDR3 DNA: TGTGCCAGCAGCTTGGGGGGGACAGGGAGGAGCACTGAAGCTTTCTTT; CDR3 protein: CASSLGGTGRSTEAFF
V gene: TRBV7-9; J gene: TRBJ1-6; D gene: NA; clone size: NA; CDR3 DNA: TGTGCCAGCAGCACAACAGGGAATGGTTCACCCCTCCACTTT; CDR3 protein: CASSTTGNGSPLHF
V gene: TRBV10-3; J gene: TRBJ1-3; D gene: TRBD1; clone size: many; CDR3 DNA: TGTGCCATCAGTGGTGGGACAGGGTCCCTTGGAAACACCATATATTTT; CDR3 protein: CAISGGTGSLGNTIYF
V gene: TRBV7-8; J gene: TRBJ1-1; D gene: NA; clone size: NA; CDR3 DNA: TGTGCCAGCAGCTTAGACAGAATCACTGAAGCTTTCTTT; CDR3 protein: CASSLDRITEAFF
V gene: TRBV19; J gene: TRBJ1-5; D gene: NA; clone size: NA; CDR3 DNA: TGTGCCAGTTGCGGACTGGATAGCAATCAGCCCCAGCATTTT; CDR3 protein: CASCGLDSNQPQHF
V gene: TRBV6-5; J gene: TRBJ2-3; D gene: NA; clone size: NA; CDR3 DNA: TGTGCCAGCAGACCCCCGGGACTCACAGATACGCAGTATTTT; CDR3 protein: CASRPPGLTDTQYF
V gene: TRBV7-3; J gene: TRBJ2-3; D gene: TRBD2; clone size: NA; CDR3 DNA: TGTGCCAGCAGCCCCGGGGGGACTAGCGGCAATACGCAGTATTTT; CDR3 protein: CASSPGGTSGNTQYF
V gene: TRBV30; J gene: TRBJ2-7; D gene: NA; clone size: NA; CDR3 DNA: TGTGCTCTCTCGGGGGCCTACGAGCAGTACTTC; CDR3 protein: CALSGAYEQYF
V gene: TRBV30; J gene: TRBJ2-3; D gene: TRBD2; clone size: NA; CDR3 DNA: TGTGCCTGGAGTAAGGGGAGACTAGCAGCCCATACGCAGTATTTT; CDR3 protein: CAWSKGRLAAHTQYF
V gene: TRBV7-9; J gene: TRBJ1-4; D gene: NA; clone size: NA; CDR3 DNA: TGTGCCAGCAGCCTATATGCAACTAATGAAAAACTGTTTTTT; CDR3 protein: CASSLYATNEKLFF
V gene: TRBV15; J gene: TRBJ2-3; D gene: NA; clone size: NA; CDR3 DNA: TGTGCCACCAGCAGAGATCGACACGACACAGATACGCAGTATTTT; CDR3 protein: CATSRDRHDTDTQYF
V gene: TRBV9; J gene: TRBJ2-5; D gene: NA; clone size: NA; CDR3 DNA: TGTGCCAGCACCCCCCTTGGGACTCGTACAGAGACCCAGTACTTC; CDR3 protein: CASTPLGTRTETQYF
V gene: TRBV5-6; J gene: TRBJ1-2; D gene: TRBD1; clone size: NA; CDR3 DNA: TGTGCCAGCAGCCACAGGGGGCAAAGCTATGGCTACACCTTC; CDR3 protein: CASSHRGQSYGYTF
V gene: TRBV18; J gene: TRBJ2-7; D gene: TRBD1; clone size: NA; CDR3 DNA: TGTGCCAGCTCACCACCGGGACAGGGGGGGTACGAGCAGTACTTC; CDR3 protein: CASSPPGQGGYEQYF
V gene: TRBV7-2; J gene: TRBJ2-7; D gene: NA; clone size: NA; CDR3 DNA: TGTGCCAGCAGCTTATGGGACACAAGCTCCTACGAGCAGTACTTC; CDR3 protein: CASSLWDTSSYEQYF
V gene: TRBV5-1; J gene: TRBJ2-3; D gene: NA; clone size: NA; CDR3 DNA: TGCGCCAGCAGCTTGAGACTGGGCACAGATACGCAGTATTTT; CDR3 protein: CASSLRLGTDTQYF
V gene: TRBV5-5; J gene: TRBJ2-1; D gene: TRBD2; clone size: few; CDR3 DNA: TGTGCCAGCAGCTTGGGTCTAGCGGCCTTTAATGAGCAGTTCTTC; CDR3 protein: CASSLGLAAFNEQFF
V gene: TRBV24-1; J gene: TRBJ2-1; D gene: TRBD2; clone size: NA; CDR3 DNA: TGTGCCACCAAACCGGGGAGCGGGAGGAATGAGCAGTTCTTC; CDR3 protein: CATKPGSGRNEQFF
V gene: TRBV7-9; J gene: TRBJ2-2; D gene: TRBD2; clone size: few; CDR3 DNA: TGTGCCAGCAGCTTCCGGACTAGCGGGAGTACGGGGGAGCTGTTTTTT; CDR3 protein: CASSFRTSGSTGELFF
V gene: TRBV9; J gene: TRBJ2-1; D gene: NA; clone size: NA; CDR3 DNA: TGTGCCAGCAGCGTCGGGGGGCCCGATGAGCAGTTCTTC; CDR3 protein: CASSVGGPDEQFF
V gene: TRBV19; J gene: TRBJ1-1; D gene: NA; clone size: NA; CDR3 DNA: TGTGCCAGTCGGAACGGCCCAGGGTTCGGGACTGAAGCTTTCTTT; CDR3 protein: CASRNGPGFGTEAFF
V gene: TRBV2; J gene: TRBJ2-7; D gene: TRBD2; clone size: NA; CDR3 DNA: TGTGCCAGCAGACGCGGGACTAGCGCCTCCTACGAGCAGTACTTC; CDR3 protein: CASRRGTSASYEQYF
V gene: TRBV15; J gene: TRBJ2-3; D gene: NA; clone size: once; CDR3 DNA: TGTGCCACCAGCAGAGATCTGGGCTCCACAGATACGCAGTATTTT; CDR3 protein: CATSRDLGSTDTQYF
V gene: TRBV18; J gene: TRBJ1-1; D gene: TRBD1; clone size: NA; CDR3 DNA: TGTGCCAGCTCACCAGATCCGGGACAGGGTACTGAAGCTTTCTTT; CDR3 protein: CASSPDPGQGTEAFF
V gene: TRBV27; J gene: TRBJ2-2; D gene: NA; clone size: NA; CDR3 DNA: TGTGCCAGCAGTCCGAAACAGGGCGTTAGAAATCCGAACACCGGGGAGCTGTTTTTT; CDR3 protein: CASSPKQGVRNPNTGELFF
V gene: TRBV5-4; J gene: TRBJ1-2; D gene: NA; clone size: NA; CDR3 DNA: TGTGCCAGCAGCTCTGACCCGGGGGAGGTCTATGGCTACACCTTC; CDR3 protein: CASSSDPGEVYGYTF